This T cell receptor (beta chain) appears in the sequencing data of a study of blood T cell repertoires in COVID-19. Turning to the study itself: The origin of the acute and convalescent COVID-19 samples was the United States, Italy and Spain. From T cells, B-cell-depleted T cells, or PBMCs came the material, which was cDNA or gDNA.

The CDR3 covers 12 residues. Trimming cost V 8 bases and J 3 bases, with 10 bases left between them. Germline V lookup: CDR1 SEHNR, CDR2 FQNEAQ (reference sequence). As processed by the authors: Reference gene primers were amplified, and this amplification served to estimate nucleated cell counts. Sequencing used immunoSEQ multiplex PCR; TCRdb keeps in-frame clones, though not all of them. The V and J calls and clone size come from that table; D and trimming were worked out from the DNA. The sample carries a few hundred thousand clones, approximately 90% recorded once. The chain combines TRBV7-9 with TRBJ1-1; D ambiguous. The sample was peripheral blood. This receptor was identified in a young man with acute or convalescent COVID-19. The CDR3: CASLGRDTEAFF. For the CDR3, the DNA is TGTGCCAGCCTCGGCCGGGACACTGAAGCTTTCTTT.